The TCR beta chain described here comes from a study of chemoradiotherapy in HPV16-positive cancers. Trimming removed 5 bases from V and 5 bases from J; junction bases left unmatched: 13. The CDR3 runs to 16 residues. CDR1 is SGHTA, CDR2 FQGNSA, per germline. Some clones are missing from TCRdb's copy, which holds only in-frame ones; the method was immunoSEQ multiplex PCR. There are some 10,000 clones in the sample; roughly 80% occur only once, and approximately 2.4% lies in the top ten. Overall study results and limits: Only a couple of HPV16-positive patients supplied the functional HPV-specificity definition. HPV-responsive T-cell expansion during chemoradiotherapy was linked to improved recurrence-free survival in HPV16-positive patients.

Worth noting for this clone: What it binds is not known.

The source of this sequence is a human donor with HPV-associated anogenital cancer. The V call is TRBV7-2, the J call TRBJ2-5; 8 bases are a match to TRBD2. The source was blood, collected from a patient who underwent chemoradiotherapy. The CDR3 spells CASSKGLATFGETQYF. The CDR3 DNA is TGTGCCAGCAGCAAAGGACTAGCAACCTTCGGGGAGACCCAGTACTTC.